Each of the 16 T cell receptor beta chains below was sequenced from the same sample in a study of tumor-infiltrating lymphocytes in primary liver carcinoma. Co-extracted RNA and DNA came from roughly 21-30 mg of unsorted bulk tissue. Starting material of around 460 ng total RNA yielded TCR beta cDNA via a constant-region primer. ARM-PCR was slightly modified, and three nested multiplex PCR rounds with it gave rise to the TCR beta libraries. The first two PCR rounds used TRBV1-TRBV30 forward primers with a C-beta reverse primer, roughly 10 cycles each. TCRdb re-derived calls from the multiplex PCR reads in MiXCR, one entry per CDR3 protein. Of some 130,000 distinct CDR3 sequences in the sample, under 70% are singletons; the top ten hold 8.1%. The sequenced material came from tumor-adjacent normal liver tissue. The receptors here all came from a woman in her sixties or seventies with primary liver carcinoma and hepatitis B virus infection.

About this clonotype: The junction differs from germline at one of its ends, possibly a read error. The CDR3: CASSLGEGYRQPQHF. CDR3 in DNA: TGTGCAAGCAGTTTGGGAGAGGGGTATCGTCAGCCCCAGCATTTT. The chain couples TRBV28 to TRBJ1-5; possible D gene TRBD1, 5 bases. Germline V gene sequence: CDR1 MDHEN, CDR2 SYDVKM. The CDR3 covers 15 residues.

As to this clonotype: The junction shows a germline mismatch at one end, possibly a read error. The chain links TRBV11-2 to TRBJ2-2; no firm D call. In germline, CDR1 is SGHAT, CDR2 FQNNGV. The CDR3 consists of 16 residues. The CDR3 DNA reads TGTGCTAGCAGCGACGGACGCAACACAAACACCAGGGAGCTGTTTTTT. Its translation is CASSDGRNTNTRELFF.

There are many counts of this clonotype. V and J are TRBV4-2 and TRBJ2-1; TRBD2 aligns across 11 bases. Germline CDR1 reads LGHNA; CDR2 reads YNFKEQ. This CDR3 has 16 amino acids. The ends lost 3 bases at V and 3 bases at J; junction bases unmatched: 4. The chain's CDR3 is CASSHIAGGGYNEQFF. CDR3 sequence (DNA): TGTGCCAGCAGCCACATAGCGGGAGGGGGCTACAATGAGCAGTTCTTC.

As to this clonotype: A read error may account for a junction end that differs from germline. This chain links TRBV12-3 or TRBV12-4 with TRBJ2-3; D not resolved. The CDR3 totals 15 residues. The CDR3 region is CASSSGELITDAQYF. In DNA form, the CDR3 reads TGTGCCAGCAGTTCTGGGGAACTAATCACAGATGCGCAGTATTTT.

The gene calls are TRBV5-1 and TRBJ2-1, with 7 bases that match TRBD1. The V gene's germline CDR1 is SGHRS and CDR2 YFSETQ. The CDR3 is 15 amino acids. After removal of 5 bases from V and 8 bases from J, the junction contained 13 bases not matched to a gene. DNA of the CDR3: TGCGCCAGCAGGCTAGGTACCGGGACAGTGGATGAGCAGTTCTTC. Translated, it gives CASRLGTGTVDEQFF.

Regarding this clonotype: Relative to the germline gene, one junction end is altered; a read error may explain this. The DNA of the CDR3 is TGTGCCAGCAGTTTGAGGCAGAGGTACTACATTGAGCAGTTCTTC. Translating gives CASSLRQRYYIEQFF. V usage is TRBV12-3 or TRBV12-4 and J usage is TRBJ2-1; D gene uncertain. The CDR3 runs to 15 residues.

With regard to this clonotype: Its ends do not fully match the called genes, so a read error is possible. The V and J genes are TRBV6-5 and TRBJ2-6; possible D gene TRBD1, 5 bases. There are 19 residues in the CDR3. Germline CDR1 is MNHEY and CDR2 is SVGAGI. The CDR3 DNA follows: TGTGCCAGCAGTTACAGGACACGGGCCCGGTACTCTAGGGCCAACGTCCTGACTTTC. It specifies CASSYRTRARYSRANVLTF.

As for this clonotype: A read error is likely, as this CDR3 ends without the conserved phenylalanine or tryptophan. The V gene is TRBV10-2, the J gene TRBJ1-5; 8 nucleotides match TRBD1. V lost 3 bases, J lost 3 bases, and 7 bases stayed unmatched. The CDR3 loop spans 16 amino acids. The germline CDR1 and CDR2 sequences are WSHSY and SAAADI. CDR3 protein: CASSEQGGTHNQPQHL. In nucleotides, the CDR3 is TGCGCCAGCAGTGAACAGGGGGGGACCCACAATCAGCCCCAGCATTTA.

Remarks on this clonotype: With a much larger clone just one base away, this may be a read error. This sequence joins TRBV6-5 and TRBJ1-2; the D gene is possibly TRBD1 (5 bases). The CDR3 consists of 14 residues. CDR1 is MNHEY and CDR2 is SVGAGI in the germline V gene. The CDR3 region is CASARRGVGYGHTF. In DNA form, the CDR3 reads TGTGCCTCAGCTAGGAGAGGGGTGGGCTATGGCCACACCTTC.

Concerning this clonotype itself: A read error is possible here, since a much larger clone lies one base away. This likely comes from a read error, as the CDR3 has no conserved phenylalanine or tryptophan at its end. This chain joins TRBV14 and TRBJ2-2; D tentatively reads TRBD1 or TRBD2 (5 bases each). CDR1 is SGHDN and CDR2 is FVKESK in the germline V gene. The CDR3 runs to 16 residues. V was clipped by 5 bases and J by 5 bases, with 18 bases between them. The CDR3 protein is CASSKFGAGYTGELFS. CDR3 nucleotides: TGTGCCAGCAGCAAGTTCGGGGCAGGGTATACCGGGGAGCTGTTTTCT.

Notes on this clonotype: Sequence at one end of the junction differs from germline and may be a read error. V gene TRBV4-1 combines with J gene TRBJ2-7, with 11 bases aligning to TRBD2. The CDR3 extends over 14 amino acids. Germline CDR1 reads MGHRA; CDR2 reads YSYEKL. CDR3 nucleotides: TGTGCCAGCAGCCAAGCCACTAGCGGGAGCGAGCAGTACTTC. Translating it yields CASSQATSGSEQYF.

In regard to this clonotype: This may be a read error, as it is one base from a much larger clone. The genes are TRBV7-9 and TRBJ2-1; tentatively, D is TRBD2 (5 bases). V was clipped by 3 bases and J by 2 bases, with 11 bases between them. Germline loops: CDR1 SEHNR, CDR2 FQNEAQ (reference sequence). This CDR3 region has 15 residues. This CDR3 reads CASSLTGIPYNEQFF. The CDR3 bases are TGTGCCAGCAGCTTGACGGGAATCCCCTACAATGAGCAGTTCTTC.

For this clonotype: At one of its ends the junction is not consistent with the germline gene, which may arise from a read error. V and J are TRBV11-2 and TRBJ2-5; 9 bases fit TRBD1. This CDR3 is built from 15 residues. The germline V gene has CDR1 SGHAT and CDR2 FQNNGV. This chain's CDR3 is CASNLRTGEGETQYF. The DNA of the CDR3 is TGTGCCAGCAACTTAAGGACAGGGGAAGGGGAGACCCAATACTTC.

Remarks on this clonotype: The final CDR3 position lacks the conserved phenylalanine or tryptophan, pointing to a likely read error. The chain combines TRBV10-3 with TRBJ1-2, with D hard to call. The length of the CDR3 is 17 residues. Germline loops: CDR1 ENHRY, CDR2 SYGVKD. Trimming pared 2 bases from V and 1 base from J, leaving 17 bases between. CDR3 DNA sequence: TGTGCCATCAGTGAGGAGGGAAGCTGGGCTGGTAACTATGGCTACACCATC. Its translation is CAISEEGSWAGNYGYTI.

In regard to this clonotype: One junction end disagrees with the germline gene, perhaps due to a read error. The J gene is TRBJ1-6, the V gene TRBV5-5, with a possible D match to TRBD1 (5 bases). The CDR3 totals 15 residues. Germline CDR1 SGHKS, CDR2 YYEKEE (reference sequence). CDR3 sequence reads: CTSSPGSSYNPPLHF. CDR3 coding DNA: TGTACCAGCAGCCCAGGGAGTTCCTATAATCCACCCCTCCACTTT.

As to this clonotype: Given a much more abundant clone one base away, this may be a read error. The chain joins TRBV28 to TRBJ1-3, with 9 bases aligning to TRBD1. The germline CDR1 and CDR2 sequences are MDHEN and SYDVKM. Losses at the gene ends were 3 bases for V and 5 bases for J; bases not matched to a gene: 8. The CDR3 loop spans 16 amino acids. As DNA, the CDR3 is TGTGCCAGCAGTTTGTGGGGACAGGGAATTAGAAACACCATATATTTT. Amino acid sequence: CASSLWGQGIRNTIYF.